These 10 T cell receptor beta chains were all obtained from the same sample, sequenced in a study of vaccination and CD4 T cells after COVID-19. These receptors have no known antigen. The treatment: roughly ten-day PBMC culture with coronavirus spike peptide pools or control peptides (ViraFEST assay). At the Johns Hopkins FTIC core, DNA taken from cultured CD4+ T cells was sequenced by way of the Oncomine TCR Beta short-read assay. TCRdb re-analysed the PCR reads in MiXCR, keeping a single row per CDR3 protein. The table has under 20,000 distinct CDR3 sequences, about 46% seen once. The specimen comprised CD4+ T cells from blood, cultured in vitro, sampled before SARS-CoV-2 vaccination. Receptors were obtained from a human donor who had recovered from COVID-19.

In nucleotides, the CDR3 is TGTGCCAGCAGCTTAGGGTCTGGCGGATGGGAGACCCAGTACTTC. This sequence encodes CASSLGSGGWETQYF. This chain links TRBV7-2 with TRBJ2-5; D not certain. V lost 1 base to trimming and J lost 5 bases, with 14 bases between them. CDR1 is SGHTA and CDR2 is FQGNSA in the germline V gene. The CDR3 extends over 15 amino acids.

The chain links TRBV12-3 or TRBV12-4 to TRBJ1-5, with unresolved D. This CDR3 is built from 16 residues. The V and J ends lost 4 bases and 3 bases respectively, with 16 bases between them. This CDR3 is CASSSSLDTYNQPQHF. CDR3 DNA: TGTGCCAGCAGTTCTTCCCTTGACACATACAATCAGCCCCAGCATTTT.

This clonotype was seen a few times. The gene calls are TRBV15 and TRBJ1-1, with 8 bases fitting TRBD1. The CDR3 consists of 17 residues. CDR1 and CDR2 from the germline V gene are LNHNV and YYDKDF (reference sequence). The V segment lost 5 bases and the J segment 6 bases; nucleotides outside the gene matches: 17. CDR3 DNA: TGTGCCACCAGCCCCCCGGGGGCAGGGGGCCCGTTCTCTGAAGCTTTCTTT. Translated: CATSPPGAGGPFSEAFF.

The chain has TRBV5-1 and TRBJ1-1; D may be TRBD1 (6 bases). Deletions cut 3 bases from V and 2 bases from J, with 11 bases between. This CDR3 contains 14 residues. The germline CDR1 and CDR2 sequences are SGHRS and YFSETQ. CDR3 DNA sequence: TGCGCCAGCAGCTCCGGACAGCCTAACACTGAAGCTTTCTTT. Translation: CASSSGQPNTEAFF.

The chain has TRBV28 and TRBJ2-5, with D perhaps TRBD2 (6 bases). Deletions cut 7 bases from V and 3 bases from J, with 21 bases between. Germline assignment: CDR1 MDHEN and CDR2 SYDVKM. The CDR3 totals 16 residues. CDR3 sequence (DNA): TGTGCCAGCAACGGGTCGGGGAGGCGGATGGAAGAGACCCAGTACTTC. Amino acid sequence: CASNGSGRRMEETQYF.

This clonotype was seen more than once but under ten times. This chain links TRBV14 with TRBJ1-1, with TRBD1 matching 9 bases. Unmatched junction bases numbered 6, after V lost 4 bases and J lost 0 bases. Germline V gives CDR1 SGHDN, CDR2 FVKESK. This CDR3 has 16 amino acids. Here the CDR3 DNA reads TGTGCCAGCAGCCCTGGGACAGGGATGATGAACACTGAAGCTTTCTTT. Translation gives CASSPGTGMMNTEAFF.

This chain connects TRBV7-2 to TRBJ1-1; D call uncertain. The CDR3 has 16 residues. Germline V gives CDR1 SGHTA, CDR2 FQGNSA. V lost 1 base and J lost 3, with 15 bases in between. The CDR3 DNA follows: TGTGCCAGCAGCTTAGTAAGAGGGCGCGGGGACACTGAAGCTTTCTTT. Translating it yields CASSLVRGRGDTEAFF.

The V gene is TRBV6-2 or TRBV6-3, the J gene TRBJ1-6, with a tentative D call TRBD1 (5 bases). The germline V and J ends were trimmed by 0 bases and 9 bases, with 6 bases remaining between them. The CDR3 has 13 residues. Germline V CDR1 and CDR2: MNHEY, SVGEGT. CDR3 bases: TGTGCCAGCAGTTACTCGGACACTTCACCCCTCCACTTT. This translates into CASSYSDTSPLHF.

CDR3 nucleotides: TGTGCCAGCAGTCGGAAAGGAGGGCAAGAGACCCAGTACTTC. Its protein is CASSRKGGQETQYF. The J gene is TRBJ2-5, the V gene TRBV14, with D possibly matching TRBD2 (6 bases). Germline CDR1 and CDR2: SGHDN and FVKESK. CDR3 length: 14 residues. Trimming cost V 6 bases and J 2 bases, with 13 bases left between them.

There are a few counts of this clonotype. This sequence joins TRBV6-2 or TRBV6-3 and TRBJ1-5; D possibly corresponds to TRBD1 (6 bases). Trimming left V 8 bases short and J 5 bases short, with 13 bases between. CDR1 and CDR2 from the germline V gene are MNHEY and SVGEGT. CDR3 size: 13 residues. The DNA of the CDR3 is TGTGCCAGCCAGGGGCAGGGCCATCAGCCCCAGCATTTT. It translates to CASQGQGHQPQHF.